This entry lists 10 T cell receptor beta chains sequenced from one sample in a study of T cells in women clearing cervical HPV infection (dated by TCRdb to 2017 to 2018). Receptor amplification or capture employed the immunoSEQ multiplex PCR assay. This immuneACCESS table, as held by TCRdb, lists in-frame sequences with V and J called but not all clones. Of the missing ones, under half trace to an unresolved V gene in checked studies; the others have no known cause. The table of this sample itemizes 40,000 to 55,000 clones. Approximately 1% of the sample is held by the ten biggest clonotypes. The sequencing input was blood buffy coat. These receptors all stem from a woman between 18 and 70 years old with a cervical HPV16 infection that either progressed to CIN3+ or cleared (not recorded which).

CDR3 loop: CASSQGLRGGGDGELFF. CDR3 DNA, as far as it was read: TGTGCCAGCAGCCAAGGTCTCCGGGGGGGCGGGGACGGGGAG. The chain recombines TRBV4-2 with TRBJ2-2; TRBD2 agrees at 8 bases. The DNA ends 3 residues before the CDR3 does, and the rest of the CDR3 is filled in from the germline J gene. CDR1 is LGHNA, CDR2 YNFKEQ, per germline. The CDR3 extends over 17 amino acids. V was clipped by 1 base and J by 7 bases; unmatched bases: 11.

As for this clone: The CDR3 goes on 3 residues after the read ends, and that part is filled in from the germline J gene. Other DNA sequences of this sample code for an identical CDR3. This chain links TRBV18 with TRBJ1-2, with 8 bases identical to TRBD1. The CDR3 contains 17 residues. CDR1 and CDR2 (germline): KGHSH, LQKENI. CDR3 sequence reads: CASSPGLRQGPSYDYTF. The DNA read from the CDR3 is TGTGCCAGCTCACCGGGTCTTAGACAGGGGCCTTCCTACGAC.

CDR3 bases read: TGTGCCAGCAGTTCCTCGGCTAGCGGGGTGGCAGATACG. Protein sequence: CASSSSASGVADT. In full, the CDR3 is CASSSSASGVADTQYF. The chain links TRBV28 to TRBJ2-3; TRBD2 matches 9 bases. Read data end 3 residues before the CDR3 end; the end is taken from the germline J gene. This CDR3 has 16 amino acids. Per germline, CDR1 MDHEN and CDR2 SYDVKM. Losses at the gene ends were 4 bases for V and 4 bases for J; bases not matched to a gene: 9. The variable domain in full, with the rest retrieved from reference TRBV28 and TRBJ2-3, is DVKVTQSSRYLVKRTGEKVFLECVQDMDHENMFWYRQDPGLGLRLIYFSYDVKMKEKGDIPEGYSVSREKKERFSLILESASTNQTSMYLCASSSSASGVADTQYFGPGTRLTVL.

The CDR3 bases that were read are TGTGCCAGCAGCTTGGCGGGACAGGGCTCCACAGATACG. Its protein is CASSLAGQGSTDT. The complete CDR3 reads CASSLAGQGSTDTQYF. The chain couples TRBV5-4 to TRBJ2-3; 9 positions agree with TRBD1. The read gets to within 3 residues of the CDR3 end, and the germline J gene fills in the rest. This CDR3 has 16 amino acids. From germline, CDR1 is SGHNT and CDR2 YYREEE (reference sequence). The trim removed 0 bases at V and 2 bases at J, leaving 4 bases unmatched. Full variable domain (outside the CDR3, taken from reference TRBV5-4 and TRBJ2-3): ETGVTQSPTHLIKTRGQQVTLRCSSQSGHNTVSWYQQALGQGPQFIFQYYREEENGRGNFPPRFSGLQFPNYSSELNVNALELDDSALYLCASSLAGQGSTDTQYFGPGTRLTVL.

Notes on this clone: From the germline J gene comes the end of the CDR3, since the read stops 3 residues before it. This rearrangement joins TRBV30 to TRBJ1-6; 11 bases line up with TRBD1. V shed 4 bases and J 10 bases; nucleotides not matched to a gene: 15. There are 17 residues in the CDR3. Germline V gene data show CDR1 as GTSNPN and CDR2 as SVGIG (reference sequence). CDR3 amino acids: CAWIWDRGKGSRSPLHF. CDR3 DNA (partial): TGTGCCTGGATCTGGGACAGGGGGAAAGGTTCACGGTCACCC.

A note on this clone: The read gets to within 3 residues of the CDR3 end, and the germline J gene fills in the rest. This chain connects TRBV12-3 or TRBV12-4 to TRBJ1-6; 7 bases map to TRBD1. V shed 4 bases, J shed 4 bases, and the junction held 1 base outside the gene matches. The CDR3 contains 14 residues. Here the CDR3 reads CASSSRGYNSPLHF. The CDR3 bases that were read are TGTGCCAGCAGTTCCAGGGGGTATAATTCACCC.

Concerning this clone itself: The missing CDR3 end, 3 residues past where the read stops, is filled in from the germline J gene. The chain links TRBV2 to TRBJ1-2; D remains unclear. V was pared by 4 bases and J by 7 bases, with 10 bases between. Germline CDR1 is SNHLY and CDR2 is FYNNEI. This CDR3 region has 12 residues. CDR3 loop: CASSAGGSGYTF. Incomplete CDR3 DNA: TGTGCCAGCAGTGCAGGTGGTTCTGGC.

In the case of this clone: The read gets to within 3 residues of the CDR3 end, and the germline J gene fills in the rest. The V gene is TRBV12-3 or TRBV12-4, the J gene TRBJ2-5, with D perhaps matching TRBD2 (7 bases). This CDR3 has 15 amino acids. V shed 4 bases and J shed 4 bases, with 16 bases lying between them. CDR3 DNA, as far as it was read: TGTGCCAGCAGTTCCGCTGGGGGGGCGGGAGAGACC. Its protein product is CASSSAGGAGET. The full CDR3 protein is CASSSAGGAGETQYF.

To note about this clone: The observed sequence ends 3 residues before the CDR3 terminus, with the missing tail filled in from the germline J gene. The chain employs TRBV5-4 and TRBJ2-4; D not certain. The CDR3 is 15 amino acids. The germline gives CDR1 SGHNT, CDR2 YYREEE (reference sequence). The V end was cut by 0 bases, the J end by 7 bases, with 14 bases between. CDR3 region: CASSLDGPGNNIQYF. The DNA read from the CDR3 is TGTGCCAGCAGCTTGGACGGCCCGGGTAACAACATT.

In regard to this clone: The read ends 3 residues shy of where the CDR3 ends; the end is completed using the germline J gene. This rearrangement joins TRBV20-1 to TRBJ2-2; TRBD1 aligns across 9 bases. This CDR3 has 14 amino acids. V trimming: 1 base; J trimming: 3 bases; junction bases outside the gene matches: 0. Per germline, CDR1 DFQATT and CDR2 SNEGSKA (reference sequence). The CDR3: CSARGDRDTGELFF. CDR3 DNA, as far as it was read: TGCAGTGCTAGAGGGGACAGGGACACCGGGGAG.